This is a list of T cell receptor beta chains from one sample in a study of identical twins. TCRdb analysed the 5' RACE reads with MiXCR anew, one entry per CDR3 protein. The sample records approximately 500,000 distinct CDR3 sequences, less than 25% being singletons. The same data also went into a second study, on T cells expressing NK-cell markers.

Sequencing used CD4+ T cells sorted from blood. The receptor source for this set is a woman aged 18-29 years in good health. CDR3s include the opening cysteine and the closing phenylalanine or tryptophan. D genes are given only for firm matches. Not every row has a clone size; where given, it reads once, few, many or a size class.

NA	TRBV6-1	few	TRBJ1-5	CASGPARKSNQPQHF	TGTGCCAGCGGTCCCGCGAGGAAGAGCAATCAGCCCCAGCATTTT
NA	TRBV6-2/TRBV6-3	few	TRBJ2-1	CASSYLGGASGEQFF	TGTGCCAGCAGTTACTTGGGGGGAGCCAGCGGTGAGCAGTTCTTC
NA	TRBV20-1	few	TRBJ1-3	CSATRGGSSIYF	TGCAGTGCAACCAGAGGGGGGTCGAGCATATATTTT
NA	TRBV20-1	NA	TRBJ2-5	CSAREKETQYF	TGCAGTGCTAGAGAAAAAGAGACCCAGTACTTC
TRBD1	TRBV12-3/TRBV12-4	NA	TRBJ2-2	CASRGQALDINTGELFF	TGTGCCAGCAGGGGACAGGCCCTAGACATTAACACCGGGGAGCTGTTTTTT
NA	TRBV10-3	few	TRBJ2-3	CAISESVTVDTQYF	TGTGCCATCAGTGAGTCCGTCACGGTGGATACGCAGTATTTT
TRBD1	TRBV4-3	NA	TRBJ2-2	CASSTQPTGSGELFF	TGCGCCAGCAGCACCCAACCGACAGGGTCCGGGGAGCTGTTTTTT
NA	TRBV11-2	NA	TRBJ2-2	CASSAGGRVGTGELFF	TGTGCCAGCAGCGCCGGAGGACGGGTGGGCACCGGGGAGCTGTTTTTT
NA	TRBV11-2	few	TRBJ2-3	CASSLRVYGSTDTQYF	TGTGCCAGCAGCCTCCGGGTCTACGGCAGCACAGATACGCAGTATTTT
NA	TRBV20-1	many	TRBJ2-6	CSAPDAEGANVLTF	TGCAGTGCTCCGGACGCCGAGGGGGCCAACGTCCTGACTTTC
NA	TRBV5-1	once	TRBJ1-6	CASSRKQDGNSPLHF	TGCGCCAGCAGCAGGAAGCAGGACGGCAATTCACCCCTCCACTTT
NA	TRBV5-1	NA	TRBJ1-1	CASSLPGPNTEAFF	TGCGCCAGCAGCTTACCGGGACCAAACACTGAAGCTTTCTTT
NA	TRBV6-4	NA	TRBJ2-5	CASSGKVQETQYF	TGTGCCAGCAGTGGCAAAGTTCAAGAGACCCAGTACTTC
NA	TRBV2	NA	TRBJ2-2	CASRGENTGELFF	TGTGCCAGCCGTGGCGAAAACACCGGGGAGCTGTTTTTT
NA	TRBV12-3/TRBV12-4	NA	TRBJ1-1	CASSVTLSLTEAFF	TGTGCCAGCAGCGTGACCCTTTCCCTCACTGAAGCTTTCTTT
TRBD1	TRBV29-1	NA	TRBJ2-3	CSASGQGKDTQYF	TGCAGCGCCTCGGGACAGGGGAAAGATACGCAGTATTTT
TRBD2	TRBV20-1	few	TRBJ2-1	CSANPPSGKNNEQFF	TGCAGTGCTAACCCGCCTAGCGGCAAAAACAATGAGCAGTTCTTC